Following are 22 T cell receptor beta chains from one sample sequenced in a study of cytomegalovirus exposure and HLA in healthy donors. With 60 Vbeta and 13 Jbeta primers, the PCR was carried out. Here immunoSEQ multiplex PCR was the method, and the copy in TCRdb shows in-frame clones only, minus some. The sample holds 100,000 to 150,000 clones; 72% are singletons and the top ten take approximately 3.8%. Material: PBMCs. Receptors were obtained from a man aged 25 to 40 in good health and CMV-seronegative.

To note about this clone: The identical CDR3 is also encoded by other nucleotide sequences in the sample. V gene TRBV11-2 combines with J gene TRBJ1-1; possibly TRBD1 for D (5 bases). The CDR3 is made up of 14 amino acids. V was clipped by 2 bases and J by 1 base, with 8 bases between them. Germline CDR1 and CDR2: SGHAT and FQNNGV. The CDR3 nucleotides read TGTGCCAGCAGCTTAACAGGCGCGAACACTGAAGCTTTCTTT. Residues: CASSLTGANTEAFF.

This rearrangement joins TRBV9 to TRBJ1-1; D unresolved. The germline CDR1 and CDR2 sequences are SGDLS and YYNGEE. This CDR3 comprises 18 residues. The V end was cut by 4 bases, the J end by 4 bases, with 26 bases between. Here the CDR3 reads CASSPGGRGLRGGTEAFF. In DNA form, the CDR3 reads TGTGCCAGCAGCCCCGGAGGTCGGGGATTGAGAGGAGGCACTGAAGCTTTCTTT.

The V and J genes are TRBV5-1 and TRBJ2-2; D remains ambiguous. Trimming stripped 1 base from V and 0 bases from J, with 16 bases between. The CDR3 extends over 18 amino acids. Looked up from germline, CDR1 is SGHRS and CDR2 is YFSETQ. The CDR3 coding sequence is TGCGCCAGCAGCTTGTTTAGTCCCCGACTGACGAACACCGGGGAGCTGTTTTTT. It is translated as CASSLFSPRLTNTGELFF.

This clone was seen a handful of times. This rearrangement joins TRBV4-2 to TRBJ1-3; weak D call: TRBD1 (5 bases). Germline V gene data show CDR1 as LGHNA and CDR2 as YNFKEQ. Between the trimmed V and J ends, which lost 1 base and 1 base, there was a span of 8 bases. The CDR3 contains 15 residues. The CDR3 DNA reads as TGTGCCAGCAGCCAAGTAGGGGTATCTGGAAACACCATATATTTT. Protein sequence: CASSQVGVSGNTIYF.

The chain has TRBV30 and TRBJ2-3; tentative D call: TRBD2 (5 bases). Trimming took 0 bases from V and 0 from J, leaving 7 bases between them. The germline V gene has CDR1 GTSNPN and CDR2 SVGIG (reference sequence). CDR3 length: 14 amino acids. This CDR3 is CAWSVRTSTDTQYF. The DNA of the CDR3 is TGTGCCTGGAGTGTACGGACTAGCACAGATACGCAGTATTTT.

This clone was seen only once. The V call is TRBV4-2, the J call TRBJ2-3; 8 bases are shared with TRBD2. The V segment lost 4 bases and the J segment 3 bases; nucleotides outside the gene matches: 9. The CDR3 consists of 16 residues. The germline V gene encodes CDR1 LGHNA and CDR2 YNFKEQ. The CDR3 sequence is CASSRETSELTDTQYF. Here the CDR3 DNA reads TGTGCCAGCAGCCGAGAGACTAGCGAACTGACAGATACGCAGTATTTT.

The V call is TRBV18, the J call TRBJ2-5; perhaps TRBD2 as D (5 bases). V lost 6 bases and J lost 1, with 15 bases in between. This CDR3 contains 15 residues. In germline, CDR1 is KGHSH, CDR2 LQKENI. Here the CDR3 DNA reads TGTGCCAGCTCTCCCTTCGGGGTACGCCAAGAGACCCAGTACTTC. Its translation: CASSPFGVRQETQYF.

The V gene is TRBV7-8, the J gene TRBJ2-7; 7 nucleotides match TRBD1. The CDR3 spans 16 residues. Germline lookup yields CDR1 SGHVS and CDR2 FQNEAQ. V was pared by 0 bases and J by 2 bases, with 7 bases of the junction left unmatched. This chain's CDR3 is CASSLAGTGETYEQYF. DNA for the CDR3: TGTGCCAGCAGCTTAGCGGGAACAGGGGAAACCTACGAGCAGTACTTC.

The rearrangement links TRBV7-9 to TRBJ1-2; D remains unclear. This CDR3 contains 11 residues. Germline V CDR1 and CDR2: SEHNR, FQNEAQ (reference sequence). The V end was cut by 5 bases, the J end by 11 bases, with 12 bases between. The CDR3 sequence is CASSGSSWYTF. CDR3 sequence (DNA): TGTGCCAGCAGCGGTAGTAGTTGGTACACCTTC.

V and J are TRBV5-1 and TRBJ1-6; unclear D gene. Trimming removed 2 bases at V and 9 bases at J, with 21 bases between. The CDR3 has 17 amino acids. Germline lookup yields CDR1 SGHRS and CDR2 YFSETQ. The CDR3 spells CASSFEASRLGSSPLHF. The CDR3 DNA follows: TGCGCCAGCAGCTTCGAGGCTAGCCGTTTAGGAAGTTCACCCCTCCACTTT.

The chain couples TRBV21-1 to TRBJ2-2; TRBD2 is the table's D call and was not checked against the DNA. TRBV21-1 is marked as a pseudogene. This CDR3 has 22 amino acids. DNA for the CDR3: TGTGCCAGCAGCAAAGTGTCGGGATTTGTTGCGTCTTCTAGGAGCGGTACCGGGGAGCTGTTTTTT. Protein: CASSKVSGFVASSRSGTGELFF.

This clone was recorded a few times. The J gene is TRBJ2-4, the V gene TRBV19, with D tentatively TRBD2 (5 bases). CDR3 length equals 13 residues. Germline V CDR1 and CDR2: LNHDA, SQIVND (reference sequence). Trimming stripped 8 bases from V and 7 bases from J, with 15 bases between. The CDR3 sequence is CASGIGRRNIQYF. DNA of the CDR3: TGTGCCAGTGGGATTGGACGGAGGAACATTCAGTACTTC.

The chain uses TRBV4-3 and TRBJ2-7; TRBD2 aligns across 10 bases. Germline V gene data show CDR1 as LGHNA and CDR2 as YSLEER. Losses at the gene ends were 5 bases for V and 1 base for J; bases not matched to a gene: 2. There are 14 residues in the CDR3. CDR3 amino acids: CASSDSGGSYEQYF. The CDR3, as DNA: TGCGCCAGCAGCGATAGCGGGGGGTCCTACGAGCAGTACTTC.

J is TRBJ2-2 and V is TRBV9, with 9 nucleotides matching TRBD1. CDR3 length equals 14 residues. With V trimmed by 4 bases and J by 7 bases, 5 bases remained unmatched. The germline gives CDR1 SGDLS, CDR2 YYNGEE. The CDR3, as DNA: TGTGCCAGCAGCCCCACAGGGGGCAGCGGGGAGCTGTTTTTT. It encodes CASSPTGGSGELFF.

The sample holds a few counts of this clone. The V and J genes are TRBV5-1 and TRBJ2-7; the D gene is possibly TRBD1 (6 bases). CDR3 size: 14 residues. V lost 4 bases and J lost 5, with 16 bases in between. Germline lookup yields CDR1 SGHRS and CDR2 YFSETQ. This CDR3 reads CASSAYLRGDEQYF. The DNA for the CDR3 is TGCGCCAGCAGCGCCTACCTCAGGGGCGACGAGCAGTACTTC.

The V call is TRBV30, the J call TRBJ2-5; perhaps TRBD2 as D (5 bases). Trimming took off 3 bases at V and 5 bases at J, with 10 bases between the two ends. Germline V lookup: CDR1 GTSNPN, CDR2 SVGIG (reference sequence). The CDR3 covers 12 residues. CDR3 amino acids: CAWRPGEETQYF. The CDR3 nucleotides read TGTGCCTGGAGACCCGGGGAGGAGACCCAGTACTTC.

The chain has TRBV2 and TRBJ1-2; 10 bases align to TRBD1. Per germline, CDR1 SNHLY and CDR2 FYNNEI. V lost 10 bases to trimming and J lost 1 base; unmatched junction nucleotides: 6. The CDR3 covers 14 residues. The CDR3 region is CATGTGDLNYGYTF. In DNA form, the CDR3 reads TGTGCCACCGGGACAGGGGACCTTAACTATGGCTACACCTTC.

This chain uses TRBV30 with TRBJ1-2; D unclear. This CDR3 comprises 14 residues. Between the trimmed V and J ends, which lost 2 bases and 4 bases, there was a span of 14 bases. Looked up from germline, CDR1 is GTSNPN and CDR2 is SVGIG (reference sequence). In DNA form, the CDR3 reads TGTGCCTGGAGTCTGGGTTCCCGGGGCTATGGCTACACCTTC. Encoded protein: CAWSLGSRGYGYTF.

CDR3 DNA: TGTGCCAGCAGCTCCTATTATGGCTACACCTTC. This encodes CASSSYYGYTF. The chain is built from TRBV5-4 and TRBJ1-2, with unresolved D. V was shortened by 3 bases and J by 5 bases, with 5 bases between the two germline ends. The CDR3 is 11 amino acids. The germline V gene encodes CDR1 SGHNT and CDR2 YYREEE (reference sequence).

This clone was seen more than once but under ten times. Compared with germline, one end of the junction differs, possibly owing to a read error. This chain uses TRBV7-9 with TRBJ2-1; 9 bases are a match to TRBD2. The CDR3 spans 15 residues. Germline CDR1 is SEHNR and CDR2 is FQNEAQ (reference sequence). The CDR3 DNA follows: TGTGCCAGCAGCGTAGCGGGGGCCCTTGCCCATGAGCAGTTCTTC. Translation: CASSVAGALAHEQFF.

The table lists this clone with a count of one. This rearrangement joins TRBV11-2 to TRBJ2-7, with 8 nucleotides matching TRBD1. The CDR3 consists of 15 residues. Looked up from germline, CDR1 is SGHAT and CDR2 is FQNNGV. The V and J ends lost 6 bases and 3 bases, in that order; junction bases with no gene match: 10. The DNA of the CDR3 is TGTGCCAGCAGACGGACGGGACAGGCCAACTACGAGCAGTACTTC. Translation: CASRRTGQANYEQYF.

The chain recombines TRBV4-3 with TRBJ2-5; D uncertain. The CDR3 loop spans 14 amino acids. V lost 4 bases, J lost 5 bases, and 14 bases lay in between. Germline-derived CDR1 and CDR2 are LGHNA and YSLEER. In DNA form, the CDR3 reads TGCGCCAGCAGCCCCTACACGGGTGGGGAGACCCAGTACTTC. This sequence encodes CASSPYTGGETQYF.